The 19 T cell receptor beta chains listed next were all sequenced from one sample in a study of shared clonotypes between healthy human individuals. TCRdb keeps only in-frame clones here, not all; method: immunoSEQ multiplex PCR. The profile shows roughly 2.2 million clones, about 90% of them singletons. The source material was naive CD4+ T cells from PBMCs. Subset described: CD45RA+ positively selected. The receptors come from a young man in good health. Some clones in this sample may be carry-over from other donors' samples.

Points on this clone: The same CDR3 also results from other DNA sequences found in this sample. The CDR3, as DNA: TGTGCCAGCAGCTTAGGAACTAGCGGGAGCGAGCAGTACTTC. It encodes CASSLGTSGSEQYF. The V gene is TRBV7-2, the J gene TRBJ2-7; 11 nucleotides match TRBD2. From germline, CDR1 is SGHTA and CDR2 FQGNSA. Losses at the gene ends were 1 base for V and 6 bases for J; bases not matched to a gene: 2. The CDR3 has 14 residues.

The chain carries TRBV5-1 and TRBJ1-1; D remains unclear. V was shortened by 4 bases and J by 1 base, with 11 bases between the two germline ends. CDR3 length: 14 amino acids. Germline CDR1 is SGHRS and CDR2 is YFSETQ. CDR3 nucleotide sequence: TGCGCCAGCAGCGTACTTAACTCGAACACTGAAGCTTTCTTT. This sequence encodes CASSVLNSNTEAFF.

The chain has TRBV5-1 and TRBJ2-7; 9 bases agree with TRBD1. The CDR3 spans 15 residues. Germline V CDR1 and CDR2: SGHRS, YFSETQ. The V segment lost 0 bases and the J segment 5 bases; nucleotides outside the gene matches: 6. CDR3 in amino acids: CASSLGGQGTHEQYF. The CDR3 DNA reads as TGCGCCAGCAGCTTGGGGGGACAGGGAACGCACGAGCAGTACTTC.

J is TRBJ2-1 and V is TRBV6-6; D call uncertain. V was shortened by 0 bases and J by 4 bases, with 7 bases between the two germline ends. Germline-derived CDR1 and CDR2 are MNHNY and SVGAGI (reference sequence). The CDR3 contains 14 residues. In DNA, the CDR3 is TGTGCCAGCAGTTACTCGGCCTGGTACAATGAGCAGTTCTTC. Its translation: CASSYSAWYNEQFF.

The gene calls are TRBV7-3 and TRBJ2-6, with D perhaps assigned TRBD1 or TRBD2 (5 bases each). This CDR3 contains 17 residues. CDR1 and CDR2 from the germline V gene are SGHTA and FQGTGA. V was clipped by 3 bases and J by 0 bases, with 12 bases between them. For the CDR3, the DNA is TGTGCCAGCAGCTTTTATACGGGGCTCTCTGGGGCCAACGTCCTGACTTTC. It yields the protein CASSFYTGLSGANVLTF.

In this sample, this clone turned up a few times. The chain employs TRBV5-1 and TRBJ1-1; D is ambiguous. Looked up from germline, CDR1 is SGHRS and CDR2 is YFSETQ. This CDR3 region has 13 residues. The V end was cut by 7 bases, the J end by 3 bases, with 13 bases between. The CDR3 loop reads CASGSEGYTEAFF. DNA of the CDR3: TGCGCCAGCGGCTCAGAGGGTTACACTGAAGCTTTCTTT.

This chain uses TRBV18 with TRBJ1-2; D not resolved. V was clipped by 3 bases and J by 5 bases, with 19 bases between them. The CDR3 is 16 amino acids. In germline, CDR1 is KGHSH, CDR2 LQKENI. The CDR3 loop is CASSPAVTTEYYGYTF. The CDR3 DNA follows: TGTGCCAGCTCACCTGCGGTGACAACGGAGTATTATGGCTACACCTTC.

J is TRBJ2-1 and V is TRBV11-2; D perhaps matches TRBD1 (6 bases). Trimming stripped 3 bases from V and 10 bases from J, with 19 bases between. The CDR3 sequence is 15 residues long. Germline assignment: CDR1 SGHAT and CDR2 FQNNGV. This CDR3 is CASSFWAGALKEQFF. CDR3 DNA: TGTGCCAGCAGCTTCTGGGCAGGGGCCCTGAAGGAGCAGTTCTTC.

This clone turned up a few times. The chain combines TRBV5-1 with TRBJ1-5, with no clear D. The CDR3 runs 13 residues. V was trimmed by 0 bases and J by 10 bases, leaving 11 bases between them. Germline CDR1 is SGHRS and CDR2 is YFSETQ. CDR3 amino acids: CASSLEENAPQHF. In DNA, the CDR3 is TGCGCCAGCAGCTTGGAGGAGAATGCTCCCCAGCATTTT.

The rearrangement links TRBV29-1 to TRBJ1-1, with D perhaps matching TRBD1 (5 bases). V was pared by 1 base and J by 4 bases, with 16 bases between. Germline CDR1 reads SQVTM; CDR2 reads ANQGSEA. The CDR3 totals 15 residues. CDR3 sequence reads: CSVEGGEGWTTEAFF. Written as DNA, the CDR3 is TGCAGCGTTGAAGGAGGGGAGGGTTGGACCACTGAAGCTTTCTTT.

This chain connects TRBV27 to TRBJ2-3, with 9 positions matching TRBD2. CDR1 and CDR2 (germline): MNHEY, SMNVEV (reference sequence). Trimming cost V 3 bases and J 4 bases; bases outside gene matches: 11. The CDR3 covers 17 residues. The CDR3: CASSFNARGGRADTQYF. The CDR3 bases are TGTGCCAGCAGTTTCAATGCTAGGGGCGGGAGGGCAGATACGCAGTATTTT.

The chain carries TRBV7-2 and TRBJ2-2; 7 bases agree with TRBD2. J gave up 9 bases and V 0 bases, and 7 bases lay outside the gene matches. CDR1 SGHTA and CDR2 FQGNSA come from the germline V gene. The CDR3 loop spans 15 amino acids. The CDR3 DNA sequence: TGTGCCAGCAGCTTAGCCGGGGACTACGGCTGGGAGCTGTTTTTT. This sequence encodes CASSLAGDYGWELFF.

A note on this clone: The same CDR3 also results from other DNA sequences found in this sample. CDR3 sequence: CASSYSLAGVETQYF. In DNA form, the CDR3 reads TGTGCCAGCAGTTACTCCCTAGCGGGAGTAGAGACCCAGTACTTC. The chain recombines TRBV6-5 with TRBJ2-5, with 10 bases aligning to TRBD2. The CDR3 loop spans 15 amino acids. With V trimmed by 0 bases and J by 4 bases, 2 bases remained unmatched. Germline V CDR1 and CDR2: MNHEY, SVGAGI.

The chain combines TRBV28 with TRBJ2-6; D not resolved. Germline CDR1 MDHEN, CDR2 SYDVKM. CDR3 size: 14 residues. V lost 0 bases to trimming and J lost 2 bases, with 2 bases between them. In nucleotides, the CDR3 is TGTGCCAGCAGTTTATGGACTGGGGCCAACGTCCTGACTTTC. Translated: CASSLWTGANVLTF. The complete variable domain, with remaining parts taken from reference TRBV28 and TRBJ2-6, reads DVKVTQSSRYLVKRTGEKVFLECVQDMDHENMFWYRQDPGLGLRLIYFSYDVKMKEKGDIPEGYSVSREKKERFSLILESASTNQTSMYLCASSLWTGANVLTFGAGSRLTVL.

The genes are TRBV19 and TRBJ2-7, with 11 bases fitting TRBD2. CDR3 length: 15 residues. Germline CDR1 LNHDA, CDR2 SQIVND (reference sequence). J was trimmed by 0 bases and V by 3 bases; bases with no gene match: 1. The CDR3 here is CASSITSGSSYEQYF. CDR3 nucleotide sequence: TGTGCCAGTAGTATTACTAGCGGGAGCTCCTACGAGCAGTACTTC.

The chain carries TRBV18 and TRBJ1-5; 7 bases line up with TRBD1. Germline V CDR1 and CDR2: KGHSH, LQKENI. V lost 0 bases to trimming and J lost 5 bases; unmatched junction nucleotides: 4. There are 15 residues in the CDR3. The CDR3 DNA sequence: TGTGCCAGCTCACCACCGGGGCAGGGGGATCAGCCCCAGCATTTT. It is translated as CASSPPGQGDQPQHF.

The V call is TRBV7-2, the J call TRBJ2-5, with 12 bases aligning to TRBD2. The CDR3 covers 15 residues. CDR1 SGHTA and CDR2 FQGNSA come from the germline V gene. J gave up 5 bases and V 5 bases, and 6 bases lay outside the gene matches. The DNA for the CDR3 is TGTGCCAGCAGCCATGGACTAGCGGGAATCGAGACCCAGTACTTC. It translates to CASSHGLAGIETQYF.

The chain employs TRBV19 and TRBJ2-1, with TRBD2 identical over 7 bases. Germline trimming cut 7 bases from V and 4 bases from J; bases unmatched to any gene: 7. This CDR3 spans 14 amino acids. Germline assignment: CDR1 LNHDA and CDR2 SQIVND (reference sequence). CDR3 residues: CASKGGRAYNEQFF. Written as DNA, the CDR3 is TGTGCCAGTAAAGGTGGGAGGGCGTACAATGAGCAGTTCTTC.

The chain uses TRBV14 and TRBJ2-2; 9 nucleotides line up with TRBD1. CDR1 is SGHDN and CDR2 is FVKESK in the germline V gene. The V gene end was trimmed by 6 bases and the J gene end by 6 bases; junction bases not matched to a gene: 2. This CDR3 has 13 amino acids. The CDR3 spells CASSRQGAGELFF. The DNA of the CDR3 is TGTGCCAGCAGTCGACAGGGGGCCGGGGAGCTGTTTTTT.